This T cell receptor (beta chain) emerged from a study of blood T cell repertoires in COVID-19. Study summary: Samples representing acute and convalescent COVID-19 were sourced from the United States, Italy and Spain. PBMCs, B-cell-depleted T cells, or T cells were the source of the cDNA or gDNA that made up the material.

Participants reported their clinical history, and cohort assignment relied on those reports. The CDR3 runs 17 residues. CDR1 is SGHVS, CDR2 FQNEAQ, per germline. Trimming took 5 bases from V and 2 from J; bases not matched to a gene: 11. In the original workflow: Reference gene primer amplification yielded estimated nucleated cell counts. Some clones are missing from TCRdb's copy, which holds only in-frame ones; the method was immunoSEQ multiplex PCR. The V and J calls and clone size were taken over from that table, and D and trimming were inferred from the DNA. The repertoire holds approximately 220,000 clones, with approximately 90% as singletons.

The sequenced sample consisted of PBMCs or T cells enriched from blood (not recorded which). The clonotype originates from a man younger than 45 who had recovered from COVID-19. The rearrangement joins TRBV7-8 to TRBJ2-7; 11 bases are a match to TRBD2. CDR3 sequence: CASSARLAGNSPYEQYF. The CDR3 DNA reads TGTGCCAGCAGCGCACGACTAGCGGGGAACTCCCCCTACGAGCAGTACTTC.